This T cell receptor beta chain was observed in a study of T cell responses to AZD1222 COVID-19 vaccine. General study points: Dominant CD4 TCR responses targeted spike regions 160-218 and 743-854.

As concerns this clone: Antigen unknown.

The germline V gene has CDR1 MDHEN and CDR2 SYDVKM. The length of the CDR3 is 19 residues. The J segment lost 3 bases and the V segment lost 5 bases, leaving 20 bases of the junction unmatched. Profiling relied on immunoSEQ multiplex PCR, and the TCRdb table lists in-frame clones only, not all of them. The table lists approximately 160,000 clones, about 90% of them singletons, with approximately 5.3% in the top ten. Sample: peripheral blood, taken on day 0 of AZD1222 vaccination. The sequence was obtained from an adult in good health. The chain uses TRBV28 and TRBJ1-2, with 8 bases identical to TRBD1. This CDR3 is CASSPSARTGRRAYYGYTF. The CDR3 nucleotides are TGTGCCAGCAGTCCCAGCGCCCGGACAGGGCGGAGAGCCTACTATGGCTACACCTTC.